A selection of T cell receptor beta chains follows, all from one sample in a study of T cells in Graves' hyperthyroidism and ophthalmopathy. From the multiplex PCR reads, TCRdb called clonotypes with MiXCR, one entry per CDR3 protein. The table shows under 350,000 distinct CDR3 sequences, with about 15% occurring only once. Sequencing was carried out using blood. The receptors stem from a woman between 55 and 75 years old with Graves' ophthalmopathy. Both conserved end residues are part of each CDR3. Fields, in order: clone size, J gene, D gene, V gene, CDR3 protein, CDR3 DNA. D genes are given only for firm matches. Clone size is given for some rows only: seen once, a few or many times, or a class if the clone is expanded.

clone_size: many
j_call: TRBJ1-2
d_call: -
v_call: TRBV5-6
cdr3_aa: CASSAGTAIRYGYTF
cdr3_nt: TGTGCCAGCAGCGCCGGGACCGCCATCAGGTATGGCTACACCTTC

clone_size: many
j_call: TRBJ1-1
d_call: TRBD1
v_call: TRBV7-9
cdr3_aa: CASSLSQGGDTEAFF
cdr3_nt: TGTGCCAGCAGCTTATCACAGGGGGGAGACACTGAAGCTTTCTTT

clone_size: many
j_call: TRBJ2-3
d_call: TRBD2
v_call: TRBV29-1
cdr3_aa: CSAELAGVNTQYF
cdr3_nt: TGCAGCGCCGAGCTAGCGGGGGTTAATACGCAGTATTTT

clone_size: many
j_call: TRBJ1-2
d_call: TRBD1
v_call: TRBV9
cdr3_aa: CASSAGDRPYGYTF
cdr3_nt: TGTGCCAGCAGCGCGGGGGACAGACCCTATGGCTACACCTTC

clone_size: many
j_call: TRBJ2-3
d_call: TRBD2
v_call: TRBV11-2
cdr3_aa: CASSLVLRAGAIDTQYF
cdr3_nt: TGTGCCAGCAGCTTAGTCTTACGAGCGGGAGCGATAGATACGCAGTATTTT

clone_size: -
j_call: TRBJ1-6
d_call: -
v_call: TRBV19
cdr3_aa: CASSQTGRTHNSPLHF
cdr3_nt: TGTGCCAGTAGCCAGACAGGAAGAACCCATAATTCACCCCTCCACTTT

clone_size: many
j_call: TRBJ2-7
d_call: -
v_call: TRBV11-2
cdr3_aa: CASSFRQTYEQYF
cdr3_nt: TGTGCCAGCAGCTTTCGCCAGACCTACGAGCAGTACTTC

clone_size: many
j_call: TRBJ1-6
d_call: -
v_call: TRBV4-2
cdr3_aa: CASNMLGRLDSPLHF
cdr3_nt: TGTGCCAGCAATATGTTGGGCAGGCTGGATTCACCCCTCCACTTT

clone_size: many
j_call: TRBJ2-7
d_call: TRBD1
v_call: TRBV5-1
cdr3_aa: CASSLKEGTGLHEQYF
cdr3_nt: TGCGCCAGCAGCTTGAAAGAGGGGACAGGGTTACACGAGCAGTACTTC

clone_size: -
j_call: TRBJ2-7
d_call: -
v_call: TRBV5-1
cdr3_aa: CASSLDGGAAPHEQYF
cdr3_nt: TGCGCCAGCAGCTTGGATGGGGGGGCCGCCCCTCACGAGCAGTACTTC

clone_size: few
j_call: TRBJ2-3
d_call: TRBD2
v_call: TRBV29-1
cdr3_aa: CSVTGTSGRTDTQYF
cdr3_nt: TGCAGCGTTACCGGGACTAGCGGGAGAACAGATACGCAGTATTTT

clone_size: many
j_call: TRBJ2-1
d_call: -
v_call: TRBV9
cdr3_aa: CASSFKAEGAHYEQFF
cdr3_nt: TGTGCCAGCAGCTTCAAAGCCGAAGGGGCGCACTATGAGCAGTTCTTC

clone_size: few
j_call: TRBJ2-1
d_call: -
v_call: TRBV6-5
cdr3_aa: CASSYSGGGARDEQFF
cdr3_nt: TGTGCCAGCAGTTACTCAGGGGGGGGGGCGAGGGATGAGCAGTTCTTC

clone_size: few
j_call: TRBJ2-3
d_call: TRBD1
v_call: TRBV20-1
cdr3_aa: CSAPTGGADTQYF
cdr3_nt: TGCAGTGCCCCGACAGGGGGCGCAGATACGCAGTATTTT

clone_size: many
j_call: TRBJ1-1
d_call: -
v_call: TRBV10-3
cdr3_aa: CAISESSIRGTEAFF
cdr3_nt: TGTGCCATCAGTGAGTCGAGCATAAGGGGGACTGAAGCTTTCTTT

clone_size: many
j_call: TRBJ2-1
d_call: TRBD1
v_call: TRBV18
cdr3_aa: CASSLRQGVSYNEQFF
cdr3_nt: TGTGCCAGCTCCCTAAGACAGGGGGTATCCTACAATGAGCAGTTCTTC

clone_size: -
j_call: TRBJ2-7
d_call: -
v_call: TRBV7-3
cdr3_aa: CASSSSGTGGLDYTYEQYF
cdr3_nt: TGTGCCAGCAGCTCCTCCGGGACAGGTGGACTAGATTATACCTACGAGCAGTACTTC

clone_size: many
j_call: TRBJ1-1
d_call: -
v_call: TRBV13
cdr3_aa: CASSLDLSPNTEAFF
cdr3_nt: TGTGCCAGCAGCTTAGATTTGAGTCCTAACACTGAAGCTTTCTTT

clone_size: few
j_call: TRBJ1-1
d_call: -
v_call: TRBV7-9
cdr3_aa: CASSLEGAEAFF
cdr3_nt: TGTGCCAGCAGCTTAGAGGGTGCTGAAGCTTTCTTT

clone_size: many
j_call: TRBJ1-5
d_call: -
v_call: TRBV20-1
cdr3_aa: CSAEINSNQPQHF
cdr3_nt: TGCAGTGCTGAAATAAATAGCAATCAGCCCCAGCATTTT